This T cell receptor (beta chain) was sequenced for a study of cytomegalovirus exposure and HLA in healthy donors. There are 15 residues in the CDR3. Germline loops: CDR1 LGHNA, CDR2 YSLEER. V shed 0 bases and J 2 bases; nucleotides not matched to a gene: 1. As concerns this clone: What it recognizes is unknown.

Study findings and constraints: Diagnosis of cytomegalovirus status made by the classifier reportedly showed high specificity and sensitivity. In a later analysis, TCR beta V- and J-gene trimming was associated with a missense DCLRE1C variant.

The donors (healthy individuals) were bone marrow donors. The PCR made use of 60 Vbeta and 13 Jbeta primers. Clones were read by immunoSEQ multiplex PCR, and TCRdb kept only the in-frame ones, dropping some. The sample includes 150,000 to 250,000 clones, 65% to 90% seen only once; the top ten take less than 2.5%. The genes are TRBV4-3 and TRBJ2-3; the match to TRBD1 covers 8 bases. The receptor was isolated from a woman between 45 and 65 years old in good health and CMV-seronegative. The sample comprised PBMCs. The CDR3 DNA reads TGCGCCAGCAGCCAAGACCAGGGGGCCACAGATACGCAGTATTTT. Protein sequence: CASSQDQGATDTQYF.